This is a list of T cell receptor beta chains from one sample in a study of brain T cells in children with intractable seizures. Assay: immunoSEQ multiplex PCR; the TCRdb copy retains only in-frame clones and omits some. In the table there are hundreds of thousands of clones, roughly 93% of which are singletons. Sample: peripheral blood, taken roughly 5 months after surgery. These receptors all come from a boy younger than two with tuberous sclerosis and intractable seizures. Each CDR3 is given with its conserved first and last residue. A D gene is named only where the DNA matches it firmly. Size is stated for part of the rows, as once, few or many counts, or as a class when the clone is expanded.

d_call: .; clone_size: .; cdr3_length: 12; j_call: TRBJ2-3; v_call: TRBV24-1; cdr3_nt: TGTGCCACCAGTGCCAGGGGGGGAATGCAGTATTTT; cdr3_aa: CATSARGGMQYF
d_call: TRBD1; clone_size: .; cdr3_length: 15; j_call: TRBJ1-6; v_call: TRBV7-2; cdr3_nt: TGTGCCAGCAGCTATAGGGACAGGGCCAATTCACCCCTCCACTTT; cdr3_aa: CASSYRDRANSPLHF
d_call: TRBD1; clone_size: .; cdr3_length: 17; j_call: TRBJ1-4; v_call: TRBV5-1; cdr3_nt: TGCGCCAGCAGCTCGTCCCGGGACAGGGGAGATAATGAAAAACTGTTTTTT; cdr3_aa: CASSSSRDRGDNEKLFF
d_call: .; clone_size: .; cdr3_length: 15; j_call: TRBJ1-5; v_call: TRBV28; cdr3_nt: TGTGCCAGCATCGAGGACAGTTATAGCAATCAGCCCCAGCATTTT; cdr3_aa: CASIEDSYSNQPQHF
d_call: .; clone_size: .; cdr3_length: 14; j_call: TRBJ1-1; v_call: TRBV7-6; cdr3_nt: TGTGCCAGCAGCTTGGAGGGGGGGAACACTGAAGCTTTCTTT; cdr3_aa: CASSLEGGNTEAFF
d_call: .; clone_size: .; cdr3_length: 16; j_call: TRBJ1-4; v_call: TRBV6-1; cdr3_nt: TGTGCCAGCAGTGGGAGACCCGCCGCAACTAATGAAAAACTGTTTTTT; cdr3_aa: CASSGRPAATNEKLFF
d_call: TRBD1; clone_size: few; cdr3_length: 15; j_call: TRBJ2-1; v_call: TRBV19; cdr3_nt: TGTGCCAGTAGTCCCGGACAGGGGGCGTCGCATGAGCAGTTCTTC; cdr3_aa: CASSPGQGASHEQFF
d_call: .; clone_size: .; cdr3_length: 13; j_call: TRBJ2-7; v_call: TRBV7-2; cdr3_nt: TGTGCCAGCAGCTTAGTCGAGGGCTACGAGCAGTACTTC; cdr3_aa: CASSLVEGYEQYF
d_call: TRBD2; clone_size: .; cdr3_length: 20; j_call: TRBJ2-1; v_call: TRBV18; cdr3_nt: TGTGCCAGCTCACCACGGGATACGGGACTAGCGAGTACCTCCTACAATGAGCAGTTCTTC; cdr3_aa: CASSPRDTGLASTSYNEQFF
d_call: TRBD2; clone_size: .; cdr3_length: 16; j_call: TRBJ2-3; v_call: TRBV7-9; cdr3_nt: TGTGCCAGCAGCTCGACTAGCGGGTCGGGTGCAGATACGCAGTATTTT; cdr3_aa: CASSSTSGSGADTQYF
d_call: .; clone_size: .; cdr3_length: 14; j_call: TRBJ2-1; v_call: TRBV5-1; cdr3_nt: TGCGCCAGCAGCCTGACAGGGAGGGACAATGAGCAGTTCTTC; cdr3_aa: CASSLTGRDNEQFF
d_call: .; clone_size: few; cdr3_length: 12; j_call: TRBJ1-5; v_call: TRBV13; cdr3_nt: TGTGCCAGCAGCACCCGAAATCAGCCCCAGCATTTT; cdr3_aa: CASSTRNQPQHF
d_call: TRBD2; clone_size: .; cdr3_length: 16; j_call: TRBJ2-3; v_call: TRBV24-1; cdr3_nt: TGTGCCACCAGTGATAGTAGCGGGGGGACCACAGATACGCAGTATTTT; cdr3_aa: CATSDSSGGTTDTQYF
d_call: .; clone_size: once; cdr3_length: 15; j_call: TRBJ1-2; v_call: TRBV15; cdr3_nt: TGTGCCACCAGCAGATCCCGGGCCCGGAGGTATGGCTACACCTTC; cdr3_aa: CATSRSRARRYGYTF
d_call: TRBD2; clone_size: .; cdr3_length: 17; j_call: TRBJ2-1; v_call: TRBV5-1; cdr3_nt: TGCGCCAGCACGGGACTAGCGGGAGGGCCCGTCTACAATGAGCAGTTCTTC; cdr3_aa: CASTGLAGGPVYNEQFF
d_call: TRBD1; clone_size: .; cdr3_length: 12; j_call: TRBJ2-7; v_call: TRBV2; cdr3_nt: TGTGCCAGGGGACAGGCGAGCTACGAGCAGTACTTC; cdr3_aa: CARGQASYEQYF
d_call: TRBD2; clone_size: .; cdr3_length: 17; j_call: TRBJ2-2; v_call: TRBV27; cdr3_nt: TGTGCCAGCAGTTTATCGATATTGACTAGCGGCACCGGGGAGCTGTTTTTT; cdr3_aa: CASSLSILTSGTGELFF
d_call: .; clone_size: .; cdr3_length: 8; j_call: TRBJ1-6; v_call: TRBV9; cdr3_nt: TGTGCCAGCAGCGCCGGACAGTTT; cdr3_aa: CASSAGQF
d_call: .; clone_size: .; cdr3_length: 13; j_call: TRBJ1-1; v_call: TRBV30; cdr3_nt: TGTGCCTGGAGTGTACTGGTGGGCACTGAAGCTTTCTTT; cdr3_aa: CAWSVLVGTEAFF
d_call: .; clone_size: once; cdr3_length: 17; j_call: TRBJ1-6; v_call: TRBV5-8; cdr3_nt: TGTGCCAGCAGCTTTCAGGGAGGTGATTCCTATAATTCACCCCTCCACTTT; cdr3_aa: CASSFQGGDSYNSPLHF
d_call: TRBD1; clone_size: .; cdr3_length: 19; j_call: TRBJ1-2; v_call: TRBV11-3; cdr3_nt: TGTGCCAGCAGCTTAGATCGAGGGACAGGGGGCGTTTCTAACTATGGCTACACCTTC; cdr3_aa: CASSLDRGTGGVSNYGYTF
d_call: .; clone_size: .; cdr3_length: 12; j_call: TRBJ1-1; v_call: TRBV19; cdr3_nt: TGTGCCAGTAGTAATAGACAGTCTATGGCTTTCTTT; cdr3_aa: CASSNRQSMAFF
d_call: .; clone_size: .; cdr3_length: 15; j_call: TRBJ1-2; v_call: TRBV3-1/TRBV3-2; cdr3_nt: TGTGCCAGCAGCCATAACCCCCCGACACCCTCTGGCTACACCTTC; cdr3_aa: CASSHNPPTPSGYTF
d_call: TRBD1; clone_size: .; cdr3_length: 15; j_call: TRBJ2-2; v_call: TRBV29-1; cdr3_nt: TGCAGCGTTGAAGCGAGGGGGCCCGGCACCGGGGAGCTGTTTTTT; cdr3_aa: CSVEARGPGTGELFF
d_call: .; clone_size: .; cdr3_length: 16; j_call: TRBJ2-1; v_call: TRBV7-9; cdr3_nt: TGTGCCAGCAGTAACCCCTCACCGAGCTCCTACAATGAGCAGTTCTTC; cdr3_aa: CASSNPSPSSYNEQFF
d_call: .; clone_size: .; cdr3_length: 11; j_call: TRBJ2-1; v_call: TRBV10-2; cdr3_nt: TGCGCCAGCAGTGCTGGACTGAATCCGTTCTTC; cdr3_aa: CASSAGLNPFF
d_call: .; clone_size: .; cdr3_length: 14; j_call: TRBJ1-2; v_call: TRBV10-2; cdr3_nt: TGCGCCAGCAGTGACCCGACAGGACCCTATGGCTACACCTTC; cdr3_aa: CASSDPTGPYGYTF
d_call: .; clone_size: once; cdr3_length: 16; j_call: TRBJ1-2; v_call: TRBV27; cdr3_nt: TGTGCCAGCAGCCCTTATAGGGACGGACGGGACTATGGCTACACCTTC; cdr3_aa: CASSPYRDGRDYGYTF
d_call: .; clone_size: .; cdr3_length: 17; j_call: TRBJ2-7; v_call: TRBV9; cdr3_nt: TGTGCCAGCAGCGTAGGACATGAGGGACGGGCTTTGAGGGAGCAGTACTTC; cdr3_aa: CASSVGHEGRALREQYF
d_call: .; clone_size: .; cdr3_length: 10; j_call: TRBJ1-1; v_call: TRBV6-1; cdr3_nt: TGTGCCAGCAGTGAGTATGAAGCTTTCTTT; cdr3_aa: CASSEYEAFF
d_call: .; clone_size: once; cdr3_length: 13; j_call: TRBJ1-1; v_call: TRBV13; cdr3_nt: TGTGCCAGCAGCTTAGGCGAGGGCTTGGGAGCTTTCTTT; cdr3_aa: CASSLGEGLGAFF
d_call: .; clone_size: .; cdr3_length: 14; j_call: TRBJ1-2; v_call: TRBV4-1; cdr3_nt: TGCGCCAGCAGCCAAGTGGGCAGCCGAAGGGGCTACACCTTC; cdr3_aa: CASSQVGSRRGYTF
d_call: .; clone_size: .; cdr3_length: 12; j_call: TRBJ2-2; v_call: TRBV9; cdr3_nt: TGTGCCAGCAGCGTAGCTGCCGGGGAGCTGTTTTTT; cdr3_aa: CASSVAAGELFF
d_call: .; clone_size: .; cdr3_length: 15; j_call: TRBJ2-5; v_call: TRBV7-9; cdr3_nt: TGTGCCAGCAGATTACAGGGGATGGGAGGAGAGACCCAGTACTTC; cdr3_aa: CASRLQGMGGETQYF
d_call: TRBD1; clone_size: once; cdr3_length: 14; j_call: TRBJ1-1; v_call: TRBV19; cdr3_nt: TGTGCCAGTAGTAAAAGGGACAGGGGCACTGAAGCTTTCTTT; cdr3_aa: CASSKRDRGTEAFF
d_call: .; clone_size: .; cdr3_length: 15; j_call: TRBJ2-1; v_call: TRBV5-1; cdr3_nt: TGCGCCAGCAGCTTGGCGGGGGGCGTCTACAATGAGCAGTTCTTC; cdr3_aa: CASSLAGGVYNEQFF
d_call: TRBD1; clone_size: .; cdr3_length: 16; j_call: TRBJ1-3; v_call: TRBV10-3; cdr3_nt: TGTGCCATCAGCCGCGGGGACAGCAGCTCTGGAAACACCATATATTTT; cdr3_aa: CAISRGDSSSGNTIYF
d_call: .; clone_size: .; cdr3_length: 17; j_call: TRBJ2-1; v_call: TRBV5-1; cdr3_nt: TGCGCCAGCAGCTTGATAGCAGGTATGTCGATCTACAATGAGCAGTTCTTC; cdr3_aa: CASSLIAGMSIYNEQFF
d_call: .; clone_size: .; cdr3_length: 12; j_call: TRBJ2-1; v_call: TRBV6-2/TRBV6-3; cdr3_nt: TGTGCCAGCAGTTACCCGGAGACCGGGCAGTTCTTC; cdr3_aa: CASSYPETGQFF
d_call: TRBD2; clone_size: .; cdr3_length: 15; j_call: TRBJ2-1; v_call: TRBV7-9; cdr3_nt: TGTGCCAGCAGCCCTAGCGGGGGCCGTTACAATGAGCAGTTCTTC; cdr3_aa: CASSPSGGRYNEQFF
d_call: TRBD2; clone_size: .; cdr3_length: 15; j_call: TRBJ2-7; v_call: TRBV30; cdr3_nt: TGTGCCTGGAGTGTAACGGGGGGGACGGGCTACGAGCAGTACTTC; cdr3_aa: CAWSVTGGTGYEQYF
d_call: .; clone_size: .; cdr3_length: 15; j_call: TRBJ1-6; v_call: TRBV7-3; cdr3_nt: TGTGCCAGCAGGTTACTCCGGGACGGGGATTCACCCCTCCACTTT; cdr3_aa: CASRLLRDGDSPLHF
d_call: .; clone_size: .; cdr3_length: 15; j_call: TRBJ1-1; v_call: TRBV18; cdr3_nt: TGTGCCAGCTCACCAGTTGCCAGGGCAAACACTGAAGCTTTCTTT; cdr3_aa: CASSPVARANTEAFF
d_call: .; clone_size: .; cdr3_length: 14; j_call: TRBJ2-7; v_call: TRBV27; cdr3_nt: TGTGCCAGCAGTTTATTAACAGGAGCGGACGAGCAGTACTTC; cdr3_aa: CASSLLTGADEQYF
d_call: TRBD2; clone_size: .; cdr3_length: 18; j_call: TRBJ2-2; v_call: TRBV7-3; cdr3_nt: TGTGCCAGCAGCTTAGGTGGTAGCGGGGGCCCGAACACCGGGGAGCTGTTTTTT; cdr3_aa: CASSLGGSGGPNTGELFF
d_call: .; clone_size: .; cdr3_length: 13; j_call: TRBJ2-5; v_call: TRBV18; cdr3_nt: TGTGCCAGCTCACCAGGACTGGAAGAGACCCAGTACTTC; cdr3_aa: CASSPGLEETQYF
d_call: .; clone_size: .; cdr3_length: 17; j_call: TRBJ2-1; v_call: TRBV11-2; cdr3_nt: TGTGCCAGCAGCCTGGACAGCCGGAGGGGTAACTACAATGAGCAGTTCTTC; cdr3_aa: CASSLDSRRGNYNEQFF
d_call: .; clone_size: once; cdr3_length: 11; j_call: TRBJ1-1; v_call: TRBV7-6; cdr3_nt: TGTGCCAGCGGGGGAGACACTGAAGCTTTCTTT; cdr3_aa: CASGGDTEAFF
d_call: .; clone_size: .; cdr3_length: 15; j_call: TRBJ1-5; v_call: TRBV19; cdr3_nt: TGTGCCACAAAGTACTGGGACAATGGCAATCAGCCCCAGCATTTT; cdr3_aa: CATKYWDNGNQPQHF
d_call: TRBD1; clone_size: .; cdr3_length: 13; j_call: TRBJ1-3; v_call: TRBV4-2; cdr3_nt: TGTGCCAGCAGCCCAGGGGGGGGAAACACCATATATTTT; cdr3_aa: CASSPGGGNTIYF
d_call: .; clone_size: .; cdr3_length: 16; j_call: TRBJ2-2; v_call: TRBV2; cdr3_nt: TGTGCCAGCAGTGGAATTGGCGGGGAAAACACCGGGGAGCTGTTTTTT; cdr3_aa: CASSGIGGENTGELFF
d_call: TRBD2; clone_size: .; cdr3_length: 19; j_call: TRBJ2-3; v_call: TRBV6-6; cdr3_nt: TGTGCCAGCAGTCCCGGGACTAGCGGGGGGGCTGGGGGCACAGATACGCAGTATTTT; cdr3_aa: CASSPGTSGGAGGTDTQYF
d_call: TRBD2; clone_size: .; cdr3_length: 16; j_call: TRBJ2-5; v_call: TRBV5-3; cdr3_nt: TGTGCCAGAAGCTCCCAGACTAGCGGGGGACAAGAGACCCAGTACTTC; cdr3_aa: CARSSQTSGGQETQYF
d_call: .; clone_size: once; cdr3_length: 14; j_call: TRBJ2-3; v_call: TRBV7-8; cdr3_nt: TGTGCCAGCAGCCAAGGGACTTTCCCAGATACGCAGTATTTT; cdr3_aa: CASSQGTFPDTQYF
d_call: .; clone_size: .; cdr3_length: 13; j_call: TRBJ2-7; v_call: TRBV12-3/TRBV12-4; cdr3_nt: TGTGCCAGCAGTTTTCCCGACTCCTACGAGCAGTACTTC; cdr3_aa: CASSFPDSYEQYF
d_call: .; clone_size: .; cdr3_length: 16; j_call: TRBJ2-1; v_call: TRBV30; cdr3_nt: TGTGCCTGGAGTGGGGCCGGGACCCGCATGTTCAATGAGCAGTTCTTC; cdr3_aa: CAWSGAGTRMFNEQFF
d_call: TRBD1; clone_size: .; cdr3_length: 15; j_call: TRBJ1-5; v_call: TRBV10-3; cdr3_nt: TGTGCCAGCCGGGACAGTAACGGAGGCAATCAGCCCCAGCATTTT; cdr3_aa: CASRDSNGGNQPQHF